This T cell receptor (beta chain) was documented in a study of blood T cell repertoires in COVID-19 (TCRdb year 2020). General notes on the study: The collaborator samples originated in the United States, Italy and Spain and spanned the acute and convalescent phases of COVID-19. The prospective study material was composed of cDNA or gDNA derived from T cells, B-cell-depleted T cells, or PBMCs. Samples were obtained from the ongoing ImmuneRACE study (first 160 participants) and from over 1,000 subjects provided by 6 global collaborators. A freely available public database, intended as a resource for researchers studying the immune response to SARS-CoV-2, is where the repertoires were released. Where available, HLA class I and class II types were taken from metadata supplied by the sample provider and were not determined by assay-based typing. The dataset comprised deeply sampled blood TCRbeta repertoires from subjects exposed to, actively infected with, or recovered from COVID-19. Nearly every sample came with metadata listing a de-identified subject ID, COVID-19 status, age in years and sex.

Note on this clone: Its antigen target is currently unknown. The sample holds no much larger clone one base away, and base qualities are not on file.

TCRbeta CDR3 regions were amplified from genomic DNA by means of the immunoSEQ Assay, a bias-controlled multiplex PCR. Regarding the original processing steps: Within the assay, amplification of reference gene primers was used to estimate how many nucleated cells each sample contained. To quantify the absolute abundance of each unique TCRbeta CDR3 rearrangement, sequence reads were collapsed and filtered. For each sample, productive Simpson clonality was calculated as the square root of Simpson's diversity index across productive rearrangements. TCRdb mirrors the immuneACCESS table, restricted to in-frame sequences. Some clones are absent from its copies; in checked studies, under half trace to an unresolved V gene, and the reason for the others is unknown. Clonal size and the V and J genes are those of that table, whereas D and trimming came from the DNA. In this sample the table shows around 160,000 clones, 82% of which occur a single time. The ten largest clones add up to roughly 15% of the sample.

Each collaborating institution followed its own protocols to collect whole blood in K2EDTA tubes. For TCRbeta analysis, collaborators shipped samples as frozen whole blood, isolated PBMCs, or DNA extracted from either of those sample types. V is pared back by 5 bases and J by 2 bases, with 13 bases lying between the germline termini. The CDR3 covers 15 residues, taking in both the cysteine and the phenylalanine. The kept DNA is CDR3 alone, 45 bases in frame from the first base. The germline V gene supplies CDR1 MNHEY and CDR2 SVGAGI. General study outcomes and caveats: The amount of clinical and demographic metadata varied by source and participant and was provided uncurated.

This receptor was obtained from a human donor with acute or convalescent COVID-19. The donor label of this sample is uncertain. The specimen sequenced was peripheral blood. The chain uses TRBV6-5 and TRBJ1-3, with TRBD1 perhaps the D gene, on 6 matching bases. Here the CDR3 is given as CASSPRQAAGNTIYF. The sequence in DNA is TGTGCCAGCAGTCCCCGACAGGCCGCTGGAAACACCATATATTTT.